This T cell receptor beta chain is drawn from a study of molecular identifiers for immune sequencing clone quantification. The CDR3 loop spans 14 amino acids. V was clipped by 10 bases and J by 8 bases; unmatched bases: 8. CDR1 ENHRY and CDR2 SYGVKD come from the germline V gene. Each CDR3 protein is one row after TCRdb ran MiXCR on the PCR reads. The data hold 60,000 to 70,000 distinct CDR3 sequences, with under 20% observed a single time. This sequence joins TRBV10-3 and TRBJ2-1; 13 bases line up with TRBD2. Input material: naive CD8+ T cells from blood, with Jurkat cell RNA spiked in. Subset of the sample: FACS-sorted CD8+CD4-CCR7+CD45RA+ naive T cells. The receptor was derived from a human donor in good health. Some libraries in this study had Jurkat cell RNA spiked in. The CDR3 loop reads CATWTSGSADEQFF. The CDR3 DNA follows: TGTGCCACCTGGACTAGCGGGAGCGCGGATGAGCAGTTCTTC.